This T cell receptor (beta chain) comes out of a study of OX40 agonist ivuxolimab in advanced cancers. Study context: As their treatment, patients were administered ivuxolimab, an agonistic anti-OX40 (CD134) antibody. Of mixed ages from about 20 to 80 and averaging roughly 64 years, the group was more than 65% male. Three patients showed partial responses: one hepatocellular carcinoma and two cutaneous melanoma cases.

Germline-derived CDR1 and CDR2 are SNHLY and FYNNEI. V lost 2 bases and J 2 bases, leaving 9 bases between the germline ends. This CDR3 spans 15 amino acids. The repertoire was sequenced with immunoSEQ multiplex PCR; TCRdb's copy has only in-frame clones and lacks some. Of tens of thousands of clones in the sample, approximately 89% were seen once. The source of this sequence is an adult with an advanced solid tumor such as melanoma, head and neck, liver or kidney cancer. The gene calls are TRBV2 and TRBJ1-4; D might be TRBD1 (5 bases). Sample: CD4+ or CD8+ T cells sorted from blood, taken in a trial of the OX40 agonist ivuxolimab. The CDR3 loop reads CASSELGGTNEKLFF. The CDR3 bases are TGTGCCAGCAGTGAATTGGGGGGTACTAATGAAAAACTGTTTTTT.